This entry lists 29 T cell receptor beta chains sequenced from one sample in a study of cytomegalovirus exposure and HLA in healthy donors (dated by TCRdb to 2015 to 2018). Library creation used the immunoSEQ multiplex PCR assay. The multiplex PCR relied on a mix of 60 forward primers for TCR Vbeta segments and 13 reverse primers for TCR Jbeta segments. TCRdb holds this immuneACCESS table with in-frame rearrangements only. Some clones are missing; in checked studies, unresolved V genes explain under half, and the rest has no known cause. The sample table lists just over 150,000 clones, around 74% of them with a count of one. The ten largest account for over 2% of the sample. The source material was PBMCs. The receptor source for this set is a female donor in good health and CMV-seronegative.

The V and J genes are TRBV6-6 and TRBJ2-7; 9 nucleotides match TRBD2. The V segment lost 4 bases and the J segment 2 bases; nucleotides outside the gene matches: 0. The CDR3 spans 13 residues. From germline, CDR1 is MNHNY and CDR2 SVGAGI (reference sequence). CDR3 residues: CASSLAGAYEQYF. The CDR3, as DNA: TGTGCCAGCAGTTTAGCGGGAGCCTACGAGCAGTACTTC.

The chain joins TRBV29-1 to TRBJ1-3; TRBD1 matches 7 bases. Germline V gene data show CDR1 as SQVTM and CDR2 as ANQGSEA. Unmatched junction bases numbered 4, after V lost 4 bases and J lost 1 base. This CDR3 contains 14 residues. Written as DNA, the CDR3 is TGCAGCGTTGGACAGGGATCGTCTGGAAACACCATATATTTT. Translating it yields CSVGQGSSGNTIYF.

CDR3 coding DNA: TGTGCCAGCAGCGTAGCCACAGGGGGAGATACGCAGTATTTT. It encodes CASSVATGGDTQYF. The chain carries TRBV9 and TRBJ2-3; 8 bases fit TRBD1. The V segment lost 0 bases and the J segment 5 bases; nucleotides outside the gene matches: 2. This CDR3 has 14 amino acids. Germline V gene lookup returns CDR1 SGDLS and CDR2 YYNGEE.

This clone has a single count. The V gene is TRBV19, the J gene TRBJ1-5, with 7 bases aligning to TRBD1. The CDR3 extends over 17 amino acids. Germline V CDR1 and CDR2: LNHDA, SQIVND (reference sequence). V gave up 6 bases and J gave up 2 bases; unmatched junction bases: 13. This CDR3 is CASRGGTAGYGNQPQHF. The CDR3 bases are TGTGCCAGTAGAGGGGGCACGGCCGGATATGGCAATCAGCCCCAGCATTTT.

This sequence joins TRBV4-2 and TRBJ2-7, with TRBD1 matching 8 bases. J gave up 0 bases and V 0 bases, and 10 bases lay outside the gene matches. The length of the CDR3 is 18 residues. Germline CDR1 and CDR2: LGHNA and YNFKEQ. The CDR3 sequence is CASSQEVSGQVLSYEQYF. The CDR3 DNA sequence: TGTGCCAGCAGCCAAGAGGTATCGGGACAGGTCCTCTCCTACGAGCAGTACTTC.

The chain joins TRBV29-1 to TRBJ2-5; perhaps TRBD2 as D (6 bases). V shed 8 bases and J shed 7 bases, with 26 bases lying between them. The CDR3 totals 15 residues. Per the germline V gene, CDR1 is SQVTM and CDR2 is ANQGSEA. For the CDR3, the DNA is TGCAGCCCAAGAGGACCCGGGACTTCCCGCCCGACCCAGTACTTC. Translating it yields CSPRGPGTSRPTQYF.

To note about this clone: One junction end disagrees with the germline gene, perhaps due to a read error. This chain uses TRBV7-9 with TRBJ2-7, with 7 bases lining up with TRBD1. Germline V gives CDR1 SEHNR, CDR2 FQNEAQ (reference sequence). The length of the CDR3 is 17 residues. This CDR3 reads CSSSLGSTGAAPYEQYF. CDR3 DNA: TGTTCCAGCAGCTTAGGGTCCACAGGGGCCGCTCCCTACGAGCAGTACTTC.

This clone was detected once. For the CDR3, the DNA is TGTGCCAGCAGTTCCTTTGGGGCCTCCTACGAGCAGTACTTC. Its translation is CASSSFGASYEQYF. The rearrangement links TRBV27 to TRBJ2-7; maybe TRBD1 (5 bases). Trimming shortened V by 4 bases and J by 0 bases, and 10 bases separated the two germline ends. Germline values: CDR1 MNHEY, CDR2 SMNVEV (reference sequence). The CDR3 extends over 14 amino acids.

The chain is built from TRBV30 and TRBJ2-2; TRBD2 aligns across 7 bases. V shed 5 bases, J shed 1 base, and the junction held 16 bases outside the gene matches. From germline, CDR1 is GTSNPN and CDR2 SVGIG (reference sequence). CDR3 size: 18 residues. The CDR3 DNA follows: TGTGCCTGGGGACCGGAGGGAGGGCCCCACCGGAACACCGGGGAGCTGTTTTTT. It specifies CAWGPEGGPHRNTGELFF.

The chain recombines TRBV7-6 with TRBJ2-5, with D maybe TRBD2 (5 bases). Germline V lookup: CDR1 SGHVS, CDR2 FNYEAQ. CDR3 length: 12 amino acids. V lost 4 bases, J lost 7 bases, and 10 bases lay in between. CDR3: CASSSALGTQYF. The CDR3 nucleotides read TGTGCCAGCAGCTCCGCACTAGGGACCCAGTACTTC.

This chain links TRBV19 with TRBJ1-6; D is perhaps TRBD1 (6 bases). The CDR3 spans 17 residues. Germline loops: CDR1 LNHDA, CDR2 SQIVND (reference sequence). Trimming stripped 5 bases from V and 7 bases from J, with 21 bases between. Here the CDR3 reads CASSPKTFQGSNSPLHF. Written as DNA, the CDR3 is TGTGCCAGTAGTCCCAAAACATTTCAGGGGAGCAATTCACCCCTCCACTTT.

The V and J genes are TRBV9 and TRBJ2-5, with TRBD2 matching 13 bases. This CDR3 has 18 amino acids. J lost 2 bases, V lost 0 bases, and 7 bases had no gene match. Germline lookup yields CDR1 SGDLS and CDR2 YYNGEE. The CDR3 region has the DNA TGTGCCAGCAGCGTAGCTGGACTAGCGGGAGTGGGACAAGAGACCCAGTACTTC. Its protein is CASSVAGLAGVGQETQYF.

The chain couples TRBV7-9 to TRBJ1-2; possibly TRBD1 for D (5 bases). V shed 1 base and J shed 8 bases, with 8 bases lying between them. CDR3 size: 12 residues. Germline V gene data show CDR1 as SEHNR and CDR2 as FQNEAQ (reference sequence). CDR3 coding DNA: TGTGCCAGCAGCTTAGGGGGCAAAGGCTACACCTTC. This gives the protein CASSLGGKGYTF.

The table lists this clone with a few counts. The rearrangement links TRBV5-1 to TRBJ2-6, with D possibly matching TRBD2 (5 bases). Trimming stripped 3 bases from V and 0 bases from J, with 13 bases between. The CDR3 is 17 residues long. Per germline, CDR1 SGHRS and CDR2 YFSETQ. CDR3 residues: CASSSLGTSSGANVLTF. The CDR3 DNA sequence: TGCGCCAGCAGCTCACTGGGAACTAGCTCTGGGGCCAACGTCCTGACTTTC.

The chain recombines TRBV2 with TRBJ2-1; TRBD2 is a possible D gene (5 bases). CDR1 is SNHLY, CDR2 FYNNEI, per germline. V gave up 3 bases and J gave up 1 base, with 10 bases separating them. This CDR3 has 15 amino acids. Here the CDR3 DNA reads TGTGCCAGCAGTGATGAAGCGGTTTCCTACAATGAGCAGTTCTTC. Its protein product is CASSDEAVSYNEQFF.

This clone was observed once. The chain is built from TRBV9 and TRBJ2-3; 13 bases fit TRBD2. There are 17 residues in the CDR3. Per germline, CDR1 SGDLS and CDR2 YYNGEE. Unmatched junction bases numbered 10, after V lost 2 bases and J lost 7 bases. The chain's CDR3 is CASSVDTSGGARNTQYF. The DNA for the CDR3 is TGTGCCAGCAGCGTGGACACTAGCGGGGGGGCCCGAAATACGCAGTATTTT.

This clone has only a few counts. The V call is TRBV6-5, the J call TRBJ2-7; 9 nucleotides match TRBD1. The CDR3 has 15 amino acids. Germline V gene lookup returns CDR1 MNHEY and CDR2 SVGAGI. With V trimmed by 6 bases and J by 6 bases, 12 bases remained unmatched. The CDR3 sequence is CASSQSGQGAFEQYF. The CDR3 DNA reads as TGTGCCAGCAGCCAATCGGGACAGGGTGCGTTCGAGCAGTACTTC.

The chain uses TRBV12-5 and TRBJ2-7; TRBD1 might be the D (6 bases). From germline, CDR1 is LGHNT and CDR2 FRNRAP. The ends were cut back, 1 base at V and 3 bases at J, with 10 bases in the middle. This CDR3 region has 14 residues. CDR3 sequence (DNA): TGTGCTAGTGGTTTGGGGACAGAAGGCTACGAGCAGTACTTC. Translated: CASGLGTEGYEQYF.

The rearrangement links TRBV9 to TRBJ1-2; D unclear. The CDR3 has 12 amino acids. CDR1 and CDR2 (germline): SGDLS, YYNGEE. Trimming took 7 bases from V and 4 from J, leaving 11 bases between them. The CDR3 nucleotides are TGTGCCAGCGGAGACGGCTTCTATGGCTACACCTTC. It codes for CASGDGFYGYTF.

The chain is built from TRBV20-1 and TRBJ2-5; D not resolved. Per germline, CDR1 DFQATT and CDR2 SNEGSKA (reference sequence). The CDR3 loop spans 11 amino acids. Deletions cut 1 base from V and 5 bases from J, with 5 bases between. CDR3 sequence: CSARVVETQYF. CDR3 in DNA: TGCAGTGCTAGAGTAGTGGAGACCCAGTACTTC.

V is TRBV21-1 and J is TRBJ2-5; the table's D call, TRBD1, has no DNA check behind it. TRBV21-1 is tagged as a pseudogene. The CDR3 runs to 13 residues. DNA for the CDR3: TGTGCCAGCAGCACTTACAGGGAGGAGACCCAGTACTTC. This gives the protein CASSTYREETQYF.

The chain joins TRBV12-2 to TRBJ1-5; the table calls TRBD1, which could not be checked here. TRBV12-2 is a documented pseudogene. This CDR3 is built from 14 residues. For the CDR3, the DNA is TGTGCAAGTCGCTTGGTGGGCCGCAATCAGCCCCAGCATTTT. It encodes CASRLVGRNQPQHF.

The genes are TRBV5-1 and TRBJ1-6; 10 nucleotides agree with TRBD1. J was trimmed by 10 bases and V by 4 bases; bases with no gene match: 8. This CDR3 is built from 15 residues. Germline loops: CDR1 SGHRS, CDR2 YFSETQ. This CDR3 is CASSLRQGAESPLHF. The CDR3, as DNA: TGCGCCAGCAGCCTGAGACAGGGGGCAGAGTCACCCCTCCACTTT. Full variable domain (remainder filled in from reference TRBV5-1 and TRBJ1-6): KAGVTQTPRYLIKTRGQQVTLSCSPISGHRSVSWYQQTPGQGLQFLFEYFSETQRNKGNFPGRFSGRQFSNSRSEMNVSTLELGDSALYLCASSLRQGAESPLHFGNGTRLTVT.

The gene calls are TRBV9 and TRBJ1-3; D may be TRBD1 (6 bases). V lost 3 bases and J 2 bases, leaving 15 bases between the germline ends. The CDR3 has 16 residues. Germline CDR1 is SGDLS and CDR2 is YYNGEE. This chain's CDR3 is CASSAHRAGAGNTIYF. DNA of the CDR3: TGTGCCAGCAGCGCCCACCGGGCAGGGGCTGGAAACACCATATATTTT.

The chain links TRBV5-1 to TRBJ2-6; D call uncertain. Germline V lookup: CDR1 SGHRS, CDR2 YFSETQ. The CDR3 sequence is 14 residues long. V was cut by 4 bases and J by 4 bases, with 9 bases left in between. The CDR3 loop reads CASSDGRGANVLTF. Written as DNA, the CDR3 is TGCGCCAGCAGCGATGGTCGGGGGGCCAACGTCCTGACTTTC. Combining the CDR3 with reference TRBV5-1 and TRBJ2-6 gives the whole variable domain KAGVTQTPRYLIKTRGQQVTLSCSPISGHRSVSWYQQTPGQGLQFLFEYFSETQRNKGNFPGRFSGRQFSNSRSEMNVSTLELGDSALYLCASSDGRGANVLTFGAGSRLTVL.

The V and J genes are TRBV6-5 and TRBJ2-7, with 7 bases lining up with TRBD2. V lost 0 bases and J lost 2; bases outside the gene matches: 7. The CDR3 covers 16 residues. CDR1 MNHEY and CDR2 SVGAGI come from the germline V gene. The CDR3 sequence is CASSYSDGEGAYEQYF. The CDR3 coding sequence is TGTGCCAGCAGTTACTCCGACGGGGAGGGAGCCTACGAGCAGTACTTC.

The CDR3 DNA reads as TGTGCCAGTAGTGGACTAGCGGATCTAGCCAAAAACATTCAGTACTTC. Its protein product is CASSGLADLAKNIQYF. The chain has TRBV27 and TRBJ2-4; 10 bases fit TRBD2. The CDR3 totals 16 residues. Per the germline V gene, CDR1 is MNHEY and CDR2 is SMNVEV (reference sequence). J lost 0 bases, V lost 9 bases, and 8 bases had no gene match.

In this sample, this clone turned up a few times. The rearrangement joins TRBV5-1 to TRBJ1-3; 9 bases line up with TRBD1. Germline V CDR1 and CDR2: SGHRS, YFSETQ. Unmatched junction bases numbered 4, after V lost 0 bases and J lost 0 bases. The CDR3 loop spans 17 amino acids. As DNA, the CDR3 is TGCGCCAGCAGCTTGGAAGGGACAGGGTTCTCTGGAAACACCATATATTTT. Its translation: CASSLEGTGFSGNTIYF.

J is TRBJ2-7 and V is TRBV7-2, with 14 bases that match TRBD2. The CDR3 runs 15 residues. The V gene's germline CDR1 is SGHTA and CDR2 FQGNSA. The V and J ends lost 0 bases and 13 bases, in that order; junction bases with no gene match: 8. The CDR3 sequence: CASSLAPTSGRANYF. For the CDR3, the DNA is TGTGCCAGCAGCTTAGCCCCGACTAGCGGGAGGGCAAACTACTTC.